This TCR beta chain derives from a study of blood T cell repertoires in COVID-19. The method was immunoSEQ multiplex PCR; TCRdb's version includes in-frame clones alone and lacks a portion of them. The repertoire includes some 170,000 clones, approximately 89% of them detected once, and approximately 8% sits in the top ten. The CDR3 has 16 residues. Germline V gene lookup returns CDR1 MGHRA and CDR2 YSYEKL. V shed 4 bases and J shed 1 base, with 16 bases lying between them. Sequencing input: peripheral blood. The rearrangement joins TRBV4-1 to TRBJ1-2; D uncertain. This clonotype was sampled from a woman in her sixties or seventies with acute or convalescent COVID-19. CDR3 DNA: TGCGCCAGCAGCCGAGATAAGACATCGGATAACTATGGCTACACCTTC. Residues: CASSRDKTSDNYGYTF.